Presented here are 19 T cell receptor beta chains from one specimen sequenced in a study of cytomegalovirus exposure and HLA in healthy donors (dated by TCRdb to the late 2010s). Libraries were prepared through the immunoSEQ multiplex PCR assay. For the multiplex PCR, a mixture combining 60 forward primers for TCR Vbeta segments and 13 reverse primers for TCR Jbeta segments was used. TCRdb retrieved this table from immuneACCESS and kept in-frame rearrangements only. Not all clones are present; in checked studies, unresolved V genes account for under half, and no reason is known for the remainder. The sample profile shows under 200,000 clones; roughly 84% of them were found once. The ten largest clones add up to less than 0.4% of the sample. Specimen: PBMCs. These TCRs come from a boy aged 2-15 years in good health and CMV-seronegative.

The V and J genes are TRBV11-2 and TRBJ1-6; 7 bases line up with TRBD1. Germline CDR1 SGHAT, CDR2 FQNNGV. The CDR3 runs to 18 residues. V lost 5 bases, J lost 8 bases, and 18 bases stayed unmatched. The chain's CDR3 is CASSTPLDREGLDSPLHF. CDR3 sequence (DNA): TGTGCCAGCAGCACTCCTCTAGACAGGGAAGGCCTGGATTCACCCCTCCACTTT.

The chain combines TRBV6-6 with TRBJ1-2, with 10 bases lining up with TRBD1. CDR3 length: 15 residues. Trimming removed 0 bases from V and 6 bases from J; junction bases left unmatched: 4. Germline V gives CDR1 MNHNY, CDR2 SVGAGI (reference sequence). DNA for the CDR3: TGTGCCAGCAGTTACTCCGGGACAGGGGAAGATGGCTACACCTTC. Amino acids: CASSYSGTGEDGYTF.

This chain's CDR3 is CASSDLDRGSHEQYF. The DNA for the CDR3 is TGTGCCAGCAGTGATTTGGACAGGGGATCCCACGAGCAGTACTTC. The gene calls are TRBV6-1 and TRBJ2-7, with 9 bases identical to TRBD1. V trimming: 3 bases; J trimming: 5 bases; junction bases outside the gene matches: 8. The CDR3 extends over 15 amino acids. The germline gives CDR1 MNHNS, CDR2 SASEGT.

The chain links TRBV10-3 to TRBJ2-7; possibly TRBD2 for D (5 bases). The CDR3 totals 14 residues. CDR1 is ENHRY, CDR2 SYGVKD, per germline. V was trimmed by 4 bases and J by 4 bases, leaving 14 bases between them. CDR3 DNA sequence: TGTGCCATCAGTGTCTCCGGGATGATTTACGAGCAGTACTTC. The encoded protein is CAISVSGMIYEQYF.

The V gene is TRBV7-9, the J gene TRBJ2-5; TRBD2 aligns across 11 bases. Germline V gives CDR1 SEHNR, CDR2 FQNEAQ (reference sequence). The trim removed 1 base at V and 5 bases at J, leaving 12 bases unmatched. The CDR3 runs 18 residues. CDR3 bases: TGTGCCAGCAGCTTAGTTTCGTATAGCGGGAGGGCCGTTGAGACCCAGTACTTC. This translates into CASSLVSYSGRAVETQYF.

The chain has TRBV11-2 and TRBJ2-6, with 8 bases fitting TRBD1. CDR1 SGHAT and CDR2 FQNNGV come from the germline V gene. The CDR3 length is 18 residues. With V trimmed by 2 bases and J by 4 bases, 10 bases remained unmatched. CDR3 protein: CASSLRSSGGSGANVLTF. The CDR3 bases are TGTGCCAGCAGCTTAAGATCCTCAGGGGGCTCAGGGGCCAACGTCCTGACTTTC.

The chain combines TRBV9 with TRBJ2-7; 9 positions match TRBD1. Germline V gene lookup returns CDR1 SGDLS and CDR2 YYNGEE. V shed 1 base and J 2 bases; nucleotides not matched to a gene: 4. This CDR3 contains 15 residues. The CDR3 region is CASSVSGQGTYEQYF. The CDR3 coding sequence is TGTGCCAGCAGCGTATCGGGACAGGGTACCTACGAGCAGTACTTC.

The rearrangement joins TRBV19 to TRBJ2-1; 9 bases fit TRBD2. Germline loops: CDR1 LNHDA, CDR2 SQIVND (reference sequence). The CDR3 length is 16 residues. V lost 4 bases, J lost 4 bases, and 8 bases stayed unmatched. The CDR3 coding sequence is TGTGCCAGTAGTAATACCGGACTAGCGAGATACAATGAGCAGTTCTTC. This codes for CASSNTGLARYNEQFF. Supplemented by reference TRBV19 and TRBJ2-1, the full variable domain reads DGGITQSPKYLFRKEGQNVTLSCEQNLNHDAMYWYRQDPGQGLRLIYYSQIVNDFQKGDIAEGYSVSREKKESFPLTVTSAQKNPTAFYLCASSNTGLARYNEQFFGPGTRLTVL.

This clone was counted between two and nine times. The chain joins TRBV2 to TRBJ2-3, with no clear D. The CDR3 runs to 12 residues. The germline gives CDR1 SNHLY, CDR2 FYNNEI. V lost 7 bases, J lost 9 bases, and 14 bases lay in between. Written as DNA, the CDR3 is TGTGCCAGCACCAAAGACTCCTCCACGCAGTATTTT. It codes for CASTKDSSTQYF.

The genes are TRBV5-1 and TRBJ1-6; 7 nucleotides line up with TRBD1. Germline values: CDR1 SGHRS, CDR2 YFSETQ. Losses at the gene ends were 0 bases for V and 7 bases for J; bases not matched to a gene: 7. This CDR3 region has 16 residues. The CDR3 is CASSLATGRSNSPLHF. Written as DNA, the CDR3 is TGCGCCAGCAGCTTGGCGACAGGGAGATCGAATTCACCCCTCCACTTT.

Here the CDR3 DNA reads TGTGCCAGCAGCAGACACATGAACACTGAAGCTTTCTTT. Protein sequence: CASSRHMNTEAFF. The chain joins TRBV7-6 to TRBJ1-1; D unresolved. CDR1 and CDR2 from the germline V gene are SGHVS and FNYEAQ. The CDR3 contains 13 residues. Trimming left V 5 bases short and J 0 bases short, with 7 bases between.

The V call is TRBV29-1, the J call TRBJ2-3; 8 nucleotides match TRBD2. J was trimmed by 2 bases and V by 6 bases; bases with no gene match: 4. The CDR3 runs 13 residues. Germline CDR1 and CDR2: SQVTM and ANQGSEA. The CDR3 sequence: CSVAGGSTDTQYF. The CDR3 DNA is TGCAGCGTCGCGGGAGGTTCCACAGATACGCAGTATTTT.

The CDR3 DNA sequence: TGTGCCAGCCATAGGGTCAGGGTAGAGCAGTTCTTC. It translates to CASHRVRVEQFF. The gene calls are TRBV28 and TRBJ2-1, with D possibly TRBD1 on 5 matching bases. Germline V CDR1 and CDR2: MDHEN, SYDVKM. Between the trimmed V and J ends, which lost 8 bases and 10 bases, there was a span of 15 bases. The CDR3 sequence is 12 residues long.

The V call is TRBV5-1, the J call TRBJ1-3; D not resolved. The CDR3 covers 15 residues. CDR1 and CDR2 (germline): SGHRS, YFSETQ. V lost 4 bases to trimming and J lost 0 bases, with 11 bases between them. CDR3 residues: CASSLSQSSGNTIYF. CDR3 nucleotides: TGCGCCAGCAGCCTGAGTCAATCCTCTGGAAACACCATATATTTT. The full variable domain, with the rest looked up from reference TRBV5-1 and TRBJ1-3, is KAGVTQTPRYLIKTRGQQVTLSCSPISGHRSVSWYQQTPGQGLQFLFEYFSETQRNKGNFPGRFSGRQFSNSRSEMNVSTLELGDSALYLCASSLSQSSGNTIYFGEGSWLTVV.

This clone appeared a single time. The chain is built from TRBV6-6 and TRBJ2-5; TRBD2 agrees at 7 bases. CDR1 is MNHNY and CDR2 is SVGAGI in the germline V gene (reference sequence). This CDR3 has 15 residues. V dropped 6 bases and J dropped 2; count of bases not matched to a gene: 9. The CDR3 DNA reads TGTGCCAGCAGGAGAGTAACGGGAGGACAAGAGACCCAGTACTTC. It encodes CASRRVTGGQETQYF.

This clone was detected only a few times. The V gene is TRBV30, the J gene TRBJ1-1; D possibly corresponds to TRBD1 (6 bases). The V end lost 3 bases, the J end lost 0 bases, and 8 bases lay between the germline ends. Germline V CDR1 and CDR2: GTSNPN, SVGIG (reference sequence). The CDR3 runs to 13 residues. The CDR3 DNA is TGTGCCTGGAGCAGGGACATGAACACTGAAGCTTTCTTT. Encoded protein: CAWSRDMNTEAFF.

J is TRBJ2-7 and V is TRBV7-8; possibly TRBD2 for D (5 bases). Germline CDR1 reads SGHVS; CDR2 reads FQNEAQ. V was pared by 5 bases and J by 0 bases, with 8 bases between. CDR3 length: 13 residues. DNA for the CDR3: TGTGCCAGCAGCCCAACTAGCTCCTACGAGCAGTACTTC. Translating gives CASSPTSSYEQYF.

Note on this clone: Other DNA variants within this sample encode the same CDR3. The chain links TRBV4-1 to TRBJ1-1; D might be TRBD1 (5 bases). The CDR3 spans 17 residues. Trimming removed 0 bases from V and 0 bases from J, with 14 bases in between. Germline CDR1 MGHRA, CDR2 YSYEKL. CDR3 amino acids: CASSQDQRGRVNTEAFF. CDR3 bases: TGCGCCAGCAGCCAAGATCAGCGTGGCAGGGTGAACACTGAAGCTTTCTTT.

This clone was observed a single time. CDR3 coding DNA: TGCAGCGTTTGCGGGAGGACAGATACGCAGTATTTT. Translation gives CSVCGRTDTQYF. V gene TRBV29-1 combines with J gene TRBJ2-3; 8 nucleotides align to TRBD2. Germline loops: CDR1 SQVTM, CDR2 ANQGSEA. The V and J ends lost 5 bases and 3 bases, in that order; junction bases with no gene match: 1. The CDR3 totals 12 residues.